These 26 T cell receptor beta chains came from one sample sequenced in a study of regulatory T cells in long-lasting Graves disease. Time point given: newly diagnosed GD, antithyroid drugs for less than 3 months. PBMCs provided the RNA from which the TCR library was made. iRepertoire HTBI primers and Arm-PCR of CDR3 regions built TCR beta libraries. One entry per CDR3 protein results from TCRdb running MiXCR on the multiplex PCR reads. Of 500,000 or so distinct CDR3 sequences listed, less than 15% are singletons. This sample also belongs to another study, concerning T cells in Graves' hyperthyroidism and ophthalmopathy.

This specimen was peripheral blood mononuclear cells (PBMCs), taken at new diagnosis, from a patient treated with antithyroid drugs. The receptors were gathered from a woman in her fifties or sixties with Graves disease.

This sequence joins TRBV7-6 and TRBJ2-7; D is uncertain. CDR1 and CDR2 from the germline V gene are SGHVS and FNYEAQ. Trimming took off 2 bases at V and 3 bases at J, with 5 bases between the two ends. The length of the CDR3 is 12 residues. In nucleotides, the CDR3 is TGTGCCAGCAGCTTATCGAACTACGAGCAGTACTTC. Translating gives CASSLSNYEQYF.

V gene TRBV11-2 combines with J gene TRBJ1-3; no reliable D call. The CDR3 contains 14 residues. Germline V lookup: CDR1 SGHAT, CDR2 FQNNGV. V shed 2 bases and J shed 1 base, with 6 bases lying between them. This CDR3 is CASSLYGSGNTIYF. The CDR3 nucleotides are TGTGCCAGCAGCTTATATGGGTCTGGAAACACCATATATTTT.

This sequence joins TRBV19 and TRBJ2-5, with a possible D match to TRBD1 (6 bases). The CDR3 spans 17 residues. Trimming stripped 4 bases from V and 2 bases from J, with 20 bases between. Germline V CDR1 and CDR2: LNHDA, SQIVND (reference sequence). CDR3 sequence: CASSSHHAGTTQETQYF. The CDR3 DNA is TGTGCCAGTAGTAGTCACCACGCCGGGACAACTCAAGAGACCCAGTACTTC.

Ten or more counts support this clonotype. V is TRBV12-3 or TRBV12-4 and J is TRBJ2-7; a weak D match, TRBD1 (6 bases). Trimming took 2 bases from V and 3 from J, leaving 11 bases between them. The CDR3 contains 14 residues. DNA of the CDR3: TGTGCCAGCAGTTTACCGACGGACAGCTACGAGCAGTACTTC. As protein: CASSLPTDSYEQYF.

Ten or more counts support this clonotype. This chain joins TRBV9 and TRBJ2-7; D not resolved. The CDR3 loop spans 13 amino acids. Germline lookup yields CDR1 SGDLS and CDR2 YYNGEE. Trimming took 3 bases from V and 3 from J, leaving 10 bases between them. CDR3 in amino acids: CASSATGNYEQYF. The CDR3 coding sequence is TGTGCCAGCAGCGCGACGGGTAACTACGAGCAGTACTTC.

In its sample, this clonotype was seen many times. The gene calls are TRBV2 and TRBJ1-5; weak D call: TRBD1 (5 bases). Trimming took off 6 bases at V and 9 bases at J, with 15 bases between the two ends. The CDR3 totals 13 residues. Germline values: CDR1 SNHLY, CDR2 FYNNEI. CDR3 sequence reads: CASSRTDSSPQHF. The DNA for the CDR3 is TGTGCCAGCAGCCGCACCGACAGTTCGCCCCAGCATTTT.

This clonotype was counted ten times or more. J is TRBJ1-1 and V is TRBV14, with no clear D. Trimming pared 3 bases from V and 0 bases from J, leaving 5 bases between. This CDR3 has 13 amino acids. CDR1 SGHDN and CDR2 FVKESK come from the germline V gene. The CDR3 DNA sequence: TGTGCCAGCAGCCAGGTAATGAACACTGAAGCTTTCTTT. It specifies CASSQVMNTEAFF.

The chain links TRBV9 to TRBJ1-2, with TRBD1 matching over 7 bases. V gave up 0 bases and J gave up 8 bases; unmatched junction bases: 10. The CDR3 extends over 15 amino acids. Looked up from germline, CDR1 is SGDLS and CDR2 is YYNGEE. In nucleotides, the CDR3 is TGTGCCAGCAGCGTAGTGGAGACAGGGTTTTCCGGCTACACCTTC. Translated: CASSVVETGFSGYTF.

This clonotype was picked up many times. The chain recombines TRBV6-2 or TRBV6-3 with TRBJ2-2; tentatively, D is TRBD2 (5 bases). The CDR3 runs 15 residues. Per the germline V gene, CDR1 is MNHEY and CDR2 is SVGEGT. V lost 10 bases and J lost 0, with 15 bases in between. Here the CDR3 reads CATRLVGANTGELFF. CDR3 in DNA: TGTGCCACCCGCCTCGTCGGGGCGAACACCGGGGAGCTGTTTTTT.

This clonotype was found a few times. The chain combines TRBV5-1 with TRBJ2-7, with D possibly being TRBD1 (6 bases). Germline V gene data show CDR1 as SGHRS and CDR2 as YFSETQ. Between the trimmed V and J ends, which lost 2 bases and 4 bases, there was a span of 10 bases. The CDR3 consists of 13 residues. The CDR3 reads CASSFHRDYEQYF. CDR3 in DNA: TGCGCCAGCAGCTTTCACAGGGATTACGAGCAGTACTTC.

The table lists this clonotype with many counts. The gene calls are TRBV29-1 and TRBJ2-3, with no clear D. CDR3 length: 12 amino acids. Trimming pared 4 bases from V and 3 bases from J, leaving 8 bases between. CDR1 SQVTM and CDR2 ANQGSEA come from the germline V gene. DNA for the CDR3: TGCAGCGTTGTCATCGCAACAGATACGCAGTATTTT. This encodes CSVVIATDTQYF.

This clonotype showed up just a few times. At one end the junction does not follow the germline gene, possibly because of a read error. The CDR3 DNA sequence: TGTGCCAGTAGTAGCGGCAGTAGCGGGAGTTACGGGCAGTACTTC. Protein sequence: CASSSGSSGSYGQYF. This chain connects TRBV19 to TRBJ2-7; 9 bases align to TRBD2. The CDR3 spans 15 residues. The germline CDR1 and CDR2 sequences are LNHDA and SQIVND (reference sequence).

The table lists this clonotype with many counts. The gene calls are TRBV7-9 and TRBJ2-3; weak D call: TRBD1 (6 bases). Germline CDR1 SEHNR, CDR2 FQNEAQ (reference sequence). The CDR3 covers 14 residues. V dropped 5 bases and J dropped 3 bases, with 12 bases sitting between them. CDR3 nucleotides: TGTGCCAGCAGCCCAGGACAGAGGACAGATACGCAGTATTTT. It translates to CASSPGQRTDTQYF. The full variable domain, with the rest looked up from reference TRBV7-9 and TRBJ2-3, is DTGVSQNPRHKITKRGQNVTFRCDPISEHNRLYWYRQTLGQGPEFLTYFQNEAQLEKSRLLSDRFSAERPKGSFSTLEIQRTEQGDSAMYLCASSPGQRTDTQYFGPGTRLTVL.

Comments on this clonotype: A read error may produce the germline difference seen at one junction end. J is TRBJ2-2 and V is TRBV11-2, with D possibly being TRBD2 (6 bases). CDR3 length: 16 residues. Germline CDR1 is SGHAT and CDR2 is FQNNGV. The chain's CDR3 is CANSLLTGVRPGELFF. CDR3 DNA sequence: TGTGCCAACAGCTTATTAACGGGAGTAAGGCCCGGGGAGCTGTTTTTT.

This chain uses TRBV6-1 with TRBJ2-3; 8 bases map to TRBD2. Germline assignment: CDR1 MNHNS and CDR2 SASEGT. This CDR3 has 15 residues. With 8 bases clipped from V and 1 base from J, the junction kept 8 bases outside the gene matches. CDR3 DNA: TGTGCCAGCGGGGGTAGCGGGATCGGCACAGATACGCAGTATTTT. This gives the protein CASGGSGIGTDTQYF.

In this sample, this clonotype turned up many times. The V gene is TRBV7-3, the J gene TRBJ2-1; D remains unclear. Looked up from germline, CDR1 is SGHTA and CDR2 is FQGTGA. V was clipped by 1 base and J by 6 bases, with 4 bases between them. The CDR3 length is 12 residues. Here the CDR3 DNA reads TGTGCCAGCAGCTTAAACGGCAATGAGCAGTTCTTC. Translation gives CASSLNGNEQFF.

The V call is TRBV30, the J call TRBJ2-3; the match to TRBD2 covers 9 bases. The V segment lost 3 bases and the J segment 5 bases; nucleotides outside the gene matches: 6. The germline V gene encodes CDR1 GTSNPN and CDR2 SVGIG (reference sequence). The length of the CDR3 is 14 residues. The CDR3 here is CAWRGSSGRDTQYF. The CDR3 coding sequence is TGTGCCTGGAGGGGCAGTAGCGGGAGAGATACGCAGTATTTT.

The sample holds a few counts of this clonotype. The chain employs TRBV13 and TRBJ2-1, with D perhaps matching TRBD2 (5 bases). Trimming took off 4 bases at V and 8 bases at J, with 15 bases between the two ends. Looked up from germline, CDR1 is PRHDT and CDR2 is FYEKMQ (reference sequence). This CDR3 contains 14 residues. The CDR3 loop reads CASSSRGYGDEQFF. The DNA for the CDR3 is TGTGCCAGCAGCTCCCGAGGGTACGGCGATGAGCAGTTCTTC.

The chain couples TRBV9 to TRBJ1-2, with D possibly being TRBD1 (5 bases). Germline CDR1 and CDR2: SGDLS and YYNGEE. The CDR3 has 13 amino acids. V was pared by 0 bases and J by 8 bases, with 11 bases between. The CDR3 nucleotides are TGTGCCAGCAGCGTAGTAGGGGACCTGGGCTACACCTTC. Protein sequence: CASSVVGDLGYTF.

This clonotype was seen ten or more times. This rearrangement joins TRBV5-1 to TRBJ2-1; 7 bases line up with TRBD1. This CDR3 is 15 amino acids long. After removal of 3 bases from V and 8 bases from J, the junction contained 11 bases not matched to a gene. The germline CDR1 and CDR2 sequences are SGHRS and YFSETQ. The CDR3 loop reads CASSWNRGAGDEQFF. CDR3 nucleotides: TGCGCCAGCAGCTGGAACAGGGGCGCGGGCGATGAGCAGTTCTTC. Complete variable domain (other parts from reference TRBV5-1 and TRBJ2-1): KAGVTQTPRYLIKTRGQQVTLSCSPISGHRSVSWYQQTPGQGLQFLFEYFSETQRNKGNFPGRFSGRQFSNSRSEMNVSTLELGDSALYLCASSWNRGAGDEQFFGPGTRLTVL.

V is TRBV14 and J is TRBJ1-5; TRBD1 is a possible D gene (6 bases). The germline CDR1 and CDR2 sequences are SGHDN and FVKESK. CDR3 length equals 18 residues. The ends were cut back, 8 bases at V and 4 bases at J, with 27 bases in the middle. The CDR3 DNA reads TGTGCCAGCTATCCCAGGCTCGCAAACAGGGTCCAGAATCAGCCCCAGCATTTT. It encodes CASYPRLANRVQNQPQHF. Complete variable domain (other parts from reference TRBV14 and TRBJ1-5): EAGVTQFPSHSVIEKGQTVTLRCDPISGHDNLYWYRRVMGKEIKFLLHFVKESKQDESGMPNNRFLAERTGGTYSTLKVQPAELEDSGVYFCASYPRLANRVQNQPQHFGDGTRLSIL.

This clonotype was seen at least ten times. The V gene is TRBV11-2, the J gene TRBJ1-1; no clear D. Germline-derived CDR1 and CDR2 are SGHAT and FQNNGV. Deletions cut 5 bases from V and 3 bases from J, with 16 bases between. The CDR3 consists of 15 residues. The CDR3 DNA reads TGTGCCAGCAGCCGCCCCGGCAGAGGTGACACTGAAGCTTTCTTT. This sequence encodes CASSRPGRGDTEAFF. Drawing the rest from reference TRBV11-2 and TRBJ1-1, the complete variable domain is EAGVAQSPRYKIIEKRQSVAFWCNPISGHATLYWYQQILGQGPKLLIQFQNNGVVDDSQLPKDRFSAERLKGVDSTLKIQPAKLEDSAVYLCASSRPGRGDTEAFFGQGTRLTVV.

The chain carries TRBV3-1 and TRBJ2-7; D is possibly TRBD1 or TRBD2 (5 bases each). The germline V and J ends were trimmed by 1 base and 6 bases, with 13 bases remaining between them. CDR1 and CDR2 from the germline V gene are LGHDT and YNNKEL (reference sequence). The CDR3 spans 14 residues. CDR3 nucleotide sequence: TGTGCCAGCAGCCAAGGCTACCCGAGGGGCGAGCAGTACTTC. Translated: CASSQGYPRGEQYF.

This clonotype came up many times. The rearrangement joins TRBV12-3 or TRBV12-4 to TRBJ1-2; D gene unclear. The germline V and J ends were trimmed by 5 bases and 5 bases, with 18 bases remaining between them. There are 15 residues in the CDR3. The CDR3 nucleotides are TGTGCCAGCAGTCCGCCGTTCGGACTCAATTATGGCTACACCTTC. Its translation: CASSPPFGLNYGYTF.

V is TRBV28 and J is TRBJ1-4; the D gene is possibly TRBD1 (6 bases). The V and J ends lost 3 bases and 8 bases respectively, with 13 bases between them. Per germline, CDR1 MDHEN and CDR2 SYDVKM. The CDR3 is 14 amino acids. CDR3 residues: CASSFIQGGEKLFF. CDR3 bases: TGTGCCAGCAGTTTTATACAGGGCGGAGAAAAACTGTTTTTT.

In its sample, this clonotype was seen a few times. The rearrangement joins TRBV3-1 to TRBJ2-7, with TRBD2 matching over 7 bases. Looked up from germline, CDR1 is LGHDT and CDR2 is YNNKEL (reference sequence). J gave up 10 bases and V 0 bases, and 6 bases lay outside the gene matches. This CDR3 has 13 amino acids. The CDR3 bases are TGTGCCAGCAGCCAAGATTCGGGGGGACTACAGTACTTC. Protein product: CASSQDSGGLQYF.